A single sample is the source of the 30 T cell receptor beta chains below, sequenced in a study of read filtering for tumor transcriptome and immune sequencing. This library used 300 to 450 ng RNA and molecular barcoded adaptors spanning alpha/delta and beta/gamma chains. TCRdb fed the reads into MiXCR, producing one record per CDR3 protein. The table records about 93,000 distinct CDR3 sequences, under 25% of them present only once. The sample was a population of CD138-negative cells sorted from bone marrow. These receptors all stem from a donor over 35 with multiple myeloma.

There are many counts of this clonotype. The chain uses TRBV4-1 and TRBJ2-1; D might be TRBD2 (6 bases). The germline V gene encodes CDR1 MGHRA and CDR2 YSYEKL. This CDR3 spans 14 amino acids. V was cut by 2 bases and J by 9 bases, with 14 bases left in between. In nucleotides, the CDR3 is TGCGCCAGCAGCCAATCTACGGGAGTTGGTGAGCAGTTCTTC. Protein: CASSQSTGVGEQFF.

The sample holds many counts of this clonotype. The chain employs TRBV28 and TRBJ2-7; D is possibly TRBD1 or TRBD2 (5 bases each). The germline V gene has CDR1 MDHEN and CDR2 SYDVKM. With 8 bases removed from V and 2 bases from J, the gap between germline ends came to 13 bases. The CDR3 sequence is 13 residues long. CDR3 sequence (DNA): TGTGCCAGCGCTTGGGGGACCGCCTACGAGCAGTACTTC. Its protein product is CASAWGTAYEQYF.

This clonotype appeared many times. J is TRBJ2-5 and V is TRBV11-2; 9 bases map to TRBD1. Germline V lookup: CDR1 SGHAT, CDR2 FQNNGV. Unmatched junction bases numbered 4, after V lost 3 bases and J lost 2 bases. The CDR3 length is 15 residues. The CDR3 reads CASSFVTGGQETQYF. In nucleotides, the CDR3 is TGTGCCAGCAGCTTTGTGACAGGGGGTCAAGAGACCCAGTACTTC.

This clonotype was seen many times. One junction end disagrees with the germline gene, perhaps due to a read error. This chain links TRBV7-7 with TRBJ2-2; 11 bases are shared with TRBD2. Germline assignment: CDR1 SSHAT and CDR2 FNYEAQ (reference sequence). This CDR3 contains 18 residues. The CDR3 DNA is TGTGCTAGCAGCCTAGAGCCTAGCGGGGGGACGAGTGGCGGGGAGCTGTTTTTT. Protein product: CASSLEPSGGTSGGELFF.

This clonotype was seen at least ten times. V and J are TRBV18 and TRBJ2-3; D may be TRBD2 (5 bases). The V gene lost 3 bases and the J gene lost 6 bases, with 13 bases spanning the gap. The V gene's germline CDR1 is KGHSH and CDR2 LQKENI. This CDR3 spans 14 amino acids. This CDR3 reads CASSPYGEWDTQYF. The DNA of the CDR3 is TGTGCCAGCTCACCGTATGGGGAGTGGGATACGCAGTATTTT.

At least ten counts were recorded for this clonotype. The chain carries TRBV20-1 and TRBJ2-2, with 9 bases matching TRBD2. The V gene end was trimmed by 5 bases and the J gene end by 2 bases; junction bases not matched to a gene: 3. Germline CDR1 is DFQATT and CDR2 is SNEGSKA (reference sequence). The CDR3 has 14 residues. The CDR3 nucleotides read TGCAGTGCTCTGCGGGGGGGTAACACCGGGGAGCTGTTTTTT. Translated, it gives CSALRGGNTGELFF.

Worth noting for this clonotype: A much bigger clone sits one base away, suggesting this may be a read error. The chain is built from TRBV6-6 and TRBJ1-1; D unclear. The germline V gene has CDR1 MNHNY and CDR2 SVGAGI (reference sequence). CDR3 length: 12 amino acids. Here the CDR3 reads CVSSLAHTEAFF. Here the CDR3 DNA reads TGTGTCAGCAGTTTGGCCCACACTGAAGCTTTCTTT.

This clonotype was recorded many times. The V call is TRBV29-1, the J call TRBJ1-2; unclear D gene. Germline V CDR1 and CDR2: SQVTM, ANQGSEA. The CDR3 consists of 11 residues. The V and J ends lost 7 bases and 5 bases respectively, with 11 bases between them. As DNA, the CDR3 is TGCAGCGCTGGACGAGGGTATGGCTACACCTTC. The encoded protein is CSAGRGYGYTF.

This clonotype has at least ten counts. The chain recombines TRBV20-1 with TRBJ2-7; 12 nucleotides match TRBD1. Germline values: CDR1 DFQATT, CDR2 SNEGSKA (reference sequence). Losses at the gene ends were 1 base for V and 3 bases for J; bases not matched to a gene: 7. The CDR3 is 16 amino acids. The CDR3 loop is CSARGRGQGAFYEQYF. CDR3 DNA: TGCAGTGCTAGAGGAAGGGGACAGGGGGCTTTCTACGAGCAGTACTTC.

This clonotype was picked up many times. The DNA for the CDR3 is TGTGCCAGCAGTTTAGGGCAAGTAAACTATGGCTACACCTTC. Translation: CASSLGQVNYGYTF. V is TRBV12-3 or TRBV12-4 and J is TRBJ1-2, with D uncertain. The length of the CDR3 is 14 residues. V lost 1 base to trimming and J lost 2 bases, with 8 bases between them.

This clonotype has ten or more counts. J is TRBJ1-2 and V is TRBV5-6, with 8 bases lining up with TRBD1. Per germline, CDR1 SGHDT and CDR2 YYEEEE. With 0 bases clipped from V and 6 bases from J, the junction kept 4 bases outside the gene matches. CDR3 size: 14 residues. This CDR3 is CASSLDRGGDGYTF. The DNA of the CDR3 is TGTGCCAGCAGCTTGGACAGGGGGGGTGATGGCTACACCTTC.

A note on this clonotype: The conserved phenylalanine or tryptophan normally closing the CDR3 is absent here, so this likely arose from a read error. The rearrangement joins TRBV12-3 or TRBV12-4 to TRBJ1-5; TRBD1 might be the D (5 bases). CDR3 length equals 14 residues. V lost 2 bases to trimming and J lost 4 bases, with 9 bases between them. CDR3 residues: CASSLKTVNQPQHS. CDR3 coding DNA: TGTGCCAGCAGTTTAAAGACAGTGAATCAGCCCCAGCATTCT.

Ten or more counts support this clonotype. The V call is TRBV20-1, the J call TRBJ1-1; tentatively, D is TRBD1 (5 bases). This CDR3 has 13 amino acids. The V end was cut by 3 bases, the J end by 5 bases, with 13 bases between. CDR1 and CDR2 from the germline V gene are DFQATT and SNEGSKA (reference sequence). CDR3 loop: CSARGPVETEAFF. DNA of the CDR3: TGCAGTGCTAGGGGGCCCGTTGAAACTGAAGCTTTCTTT.

This clonotype was observed at least ten times. The rearrangement links TRBV28 to TRBJ1-1, with D maybe TRBD1 (5 bases). Per germline, CDR1 MDHEN and CDR2 SYDVKM. The CDR3 length is 15 residues. Trimming shortened V by 1 base and J by 9 bases, and 18 bases separated the two germline ends. CDR3 nucleotide sequence: TGTGCCAGCAGTTTATCCAGGGCCCGTGCCCTGAAAGCTTTCTTT. This gives the protein CASSLSRARALKAFF.

CDR3 residues: CASSRDGREPQHF. DNA of the CDR3: TGCGCCAGCAGCAGGGACGGCCGGGAGCCCCAGCATTTT. This chain connects TRBV4-1 to TRBJ1-5, with TRBD1 as a possible D gene (5 bases). CDR1 MGHRA and CDR2 YSYEKL come from the germline V gene. The CDR3 consists of 13 residues. V shed 5 bases and J shed 8 bases, with 13 bases lying between them.

This clonotype was found many times. This chain links TRBV2 with TRBJ1-2, with 10 nucleotides matching TRBD1. The length of the CDR3 is 14 residues. The V segment lost 10 bases and the J segment 1 base; nucleotides outside the gene matches: 6. CDR1 and CDR2 (germline): SNHLY, FYNNEI. CDR3 loop: CATQGTGDNYGYTF. The CDR3 DNA reads TGTGCCACACAGGGGACAGGGGATAACTATGGCTACACCTTC.

In its sample, this clonotype was seen many times. The genes are TRBV5-1 and TRBJ1-6; D perhaps matches TRBD1 (5 bases). The CDR3 totals 14 residues. Germline V gives CDR1 SGHRS, CDR2 YFSETQ. Deletions cut 0 bases from V and 9 bases from J, with 10 bases between. The CDR3 region has the DNA TGCGCCAGCAGCTTGGAAGGGGACGGTTCACCCCTCCACTTT. This translates into CASSLEGDGSPLHF. Variable domain in full (rest from reference TRBV5-1 and TRBJ1-6): KAGVTQTPRYLIKTRGQQVTLSCSPISGHRSVSWYQQTPGQGLQFLFEYFSETQRNKGNFPGRFSGRQFSNSRSEMNVSTLELGDSALYLCASSLEGDGSPLHFGNGTRLTVT.

The table lists this clonotype with many counts. CDR3 loop: CASSLVGGAYNEQFF. CDR3 DNA: TGTGCCAGCAGCTTAGTGGGGGGCGCCTACAATGAGCAGTTCTTC. The genes are TRBV7-2 and TRBJ2-1; perhaps D is TRBD1 or TRBD2 (6 bases each). This CDR3 has 15 residues. CDR1 SGHTA and CDR2 FQGNSA come from the germline V gene. The V end lost 1 base, the J end lost 2 bases, and 9 bases lay between the germline ends.

This clonotype was seen only once. The junction departs from the called germline gene at one end, perhaps through a read error. The chain recombines TRBV20-1 with TRBJ1-4; D uncertain. Per the germline V gene, CDR1 is DFQATT and CDR2 is SNEGSKA (reference sequence). CDR3 length: 14 amino acids. CDR3 DNA sequence: TGCAGTGCTAGCCCACCTTCAACTAATGAAACACTGTTTTTT. Its translation: CSASPPSTNETLFF.

This clonotype was recorded many times. V gene TRBV7-9 combines with J gene TRBJ1-1; the D is unclear. The CDR3 has 14 amino acids. The V end lost 3 bases, the J end lost 10 bases, and 18 bases lay between the germline ends. CDR1 and CDR2 (germline): SEHNR, FQNEAQ (reference sequence). CDR3 loop: CASSFWGEEGRAFF. The CDR3 DNA follows: TGTGCCAGCAGCTTTTGGGGTGAAGAGGGTCGAGCTTTCTTT.

This clonotype was seen repeatedly, ten times or more. CDR3 loop: CASSITPNEGATEAFF. The CDR3 DNA is TGCGCCAGCAGCATCACGCCAAATGAGGGGGCCACTGAAGCTTTCTTT. The V gene is TRBV5-1, the J gene TRBJ1-1; 7 bases map to TRBD1. CDR1 is SGHRS, CDR2 YFSETQ, per germline. V dropped 4 bases and J dropped 4; count of bases not matched to a gene: 13. The CDR3 runs to 16 residues.

Many counts were recorded for this clonotype. This chain uses TRBV27 with TRBJ1-1; D gene unclear. Trimming shortened V by 0 bases and J by 4 bases, and 9 bases separated the two germline ends. From germline, CDR1 is MNHEY and CDR2 SMNVEV (reference sequence). The CDR3 runs 14 residues. The CDR3 DNA reads TGTGCCAGCAGTTTATCGCCCCGGGGCACTGAAGCTTTCTTT. It encodes CASSLSPRGTEAFF.

This clonotype has a handful of counts. The chain uses TRBV10-3 and TRBJ2-5; 10 nucleotides line up with TRBD2. CDR3 length: 18 amino acids. V shed 10 bases, J shed 1 base, and the junction held 18 bases outside the gene matches. The germline CDR1 and CDR2 sequences are ENHRY and SYGVKD. CDR3 coding DNA: TGTGCCACCTCCCTCTTTCCGGGGACTAGCGCGCTCCAAGAGACCCAGTACTTC. This translates into CATSLFPGTSALQETQYF.

With respect to this clonotype: This may arise from a read error, as a much more abundant clone is one base away. The conserved phenylalanine or tryptophan normally closing the CDR3 is absent here, so this likely arose from a read error. The gene calls are TRBV28 and TRBJ1-4, with 8 bases identical to TRBD1. Germline CDR1 is MDHEN and CDR2 is SYDVKM. This CDR3 spans 14 amino acids. The junction had 6 bases not matched to a gene; V was cut back by 5 bases and J by 7 bases. CDR3 nucleotide sequence: TGTGCCAGCAGTGGACAGGGCTTTCGTGAAAAACTGTTTATT. Encoded protein: CASSGQGFREKLFI.

This clonotype was recorded a few times. The V call is TRBV2, the J call TRBJ2-2, with D uncertain. Trimming took off 3 bases at V and 4 bases at J, with 12 bases between the two ends. CDR3 length: 15 residues. Germline V gene data show CDR1 as SNHLY and CDR2 as FYNNEI. The CDR3 DNA follows: TGTGCCAGCAGTGAGGGGATTTCCTCCACCGGGGAGCTGTTTTTT. Its protein product is CASSEGISSTGELFF.

This clonotype was seen just once. This clone may be a read error of a much larger clone one base away. The conserved final phenylalanine or tryptophan is absent from the CDR3, which likely points to a read error. V and J are TRBV6-2 or TRBV6-3 and TRBJ1-1; 7 nucleotides agree with TRBD1. V was pared by 7 bases and J by 5 bases, with 7 bases of the junction left unmatched. Per germline, CDR1 MNHEY and CDR2 SVGEGT. The CDR3 runs 13 residues. The CDR3 loop reads CASIPTGRTEAFL. DNA for the CDR3: TGTGCCAGCATTCCGACAGGGAGGACTGAAGCTTTCCTT.

The chain carries TRBV12-3 or TRBV12-4 and TRBJ2-3, with D unclear. This CDR3 has 12 residues. V dropped 6 bases and J dropped 6 bases, with 10 bases sitting between them. CDR3 residues: CASRNMGDTQYF. The CDR3 nucleotides read TGTGCCAGCAGAAATATGGGGGATACGCAGTATTTT.

Notes on this clonotype: A clone one base away is much larger, so this may be a read error. The V and J genes are TRBV5-4 and TRBJ1-1; TRBD1 aligns across 8 bases. CDR3 length equals 14 residues. Trimming cost V 0 bases and J 4 bases; bases outside gene matches: 2. Looked up from germline, CDR1 is SGHNT and CDR2 is YYREEE (reference sequence). CDR3 coding DNA: TGTGCCAGCAGCTTGGAACAGGGGGGCACTGAAGCTTTCTTT. Amino acids: CASSLEQGGTEAFF.

For this clonotype: It may be a read error: a sequence one base away is much more abundant. The chain couples TRBV29-1 to TRBJ2-5, with D maybe TRBD1 (6 bases). Trimming left V 4 bases short and J 7 bases short, with 16 bases between. The germline gives CDR1 SQVTM, CDR2 ANQGSEA. This CDR3 is 13 amino acids long. The CDR3 loop reads CSVVRQATGTQYF. Written as DNA, the CDR3 is TGCAGCGTTGTTCGCCAAGCGACAGGGACCCAGTACTTC.

In this sample, this clonotype turned up many times. The chain links TRBV6-5 to TRBJ2-1; TRBD2 matches at 8 bases. CDR3 length: 16 amino acids. V lost 0 bases to trimming and J lost 8 bases; unmatched junction nucleotides: 9. The germline V gene encodes CDR1 MNHEY and CDR2 SVGAGI. CDR3 DNA: TGTGCCAGCAGTTACTCTTTTGCGGGGGGCCTCTATGAGCAGTTCTTC. Protein sequence: CASSYSFAGGLYEQFF.